This T cell receptor (beta chain) derives from a study of CD8+ T cells in alopecia areata. Study at large: Tofacitinib exposure lasted 6 to 18 months, followed by 6 months off drug. Using the percentage of affected scalp area, treated patients' severity was scored. Study-wide results and caveats: Many expanded lesional clones persisted in scalp and blood during tofacitinib.

Treatment indicated: oral pan-JAK inhibitor, 5-10 mg twice daily. Extraction and reverse transcription of RNA yielded cDNA as the sequencing template. Libraries were prepared by immunoSEQ multiplex PCR; TCRdb keeps only in-frame clonotypes and omits some of them. Of some 80,000 clones listed, about 71% are singletons. As concerns this clone: Its antigen is not identified. Other DNA sequences in the same sample also yield this CDR3.

The CDR3 is 16 residues long. The V gene's germline CDR1 is MNHEY and CDR2 SMNVEV (reference sequence). V was pared by 5 bases and J by 0 bases, with 6 bases of the junction left unmatched. This sequence was found in a human donor with alopecia areata. The chain uses TRBV27 and TRBJ2-4; TRBD2 matches at 8 bases. This material consisted of CD8+ T cells sorted from blood, taken at week 24, from a patient treated with tofacitinib. The CDR3 spells CASSPRGGLAKNIQYF. The CDR3 nucleotides are TGTGCCAGCAGTCCCCGGGGGGGCCTAGCCAAAAACATTCAGTACTTC.